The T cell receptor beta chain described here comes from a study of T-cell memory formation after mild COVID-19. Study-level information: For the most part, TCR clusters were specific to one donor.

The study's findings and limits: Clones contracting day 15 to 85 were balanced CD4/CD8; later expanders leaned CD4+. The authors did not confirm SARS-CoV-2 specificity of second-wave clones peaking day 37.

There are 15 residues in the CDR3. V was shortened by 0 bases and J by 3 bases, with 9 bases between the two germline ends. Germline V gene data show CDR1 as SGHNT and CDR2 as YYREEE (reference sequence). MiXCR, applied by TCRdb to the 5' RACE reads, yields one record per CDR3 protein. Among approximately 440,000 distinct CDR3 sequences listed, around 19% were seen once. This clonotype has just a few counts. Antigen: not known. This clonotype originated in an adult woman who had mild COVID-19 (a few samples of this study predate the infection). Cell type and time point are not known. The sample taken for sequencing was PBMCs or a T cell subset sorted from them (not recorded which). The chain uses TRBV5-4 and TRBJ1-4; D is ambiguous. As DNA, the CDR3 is TGTGCCAGCAGCTTGGGGGCAGACCCTAATGAAAAACTGTTTTTT. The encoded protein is CASSLGADPNEKLFF.